This T cell receptor beta chain was sequenced during a study of shared clonotypes between healthy human individuals. The table came from immunoSEQ multiplex PCR; TCRdb's copy has only in-frame clones and leaves some out. The sample contains hundreds of thousands of clones, almost 97% of which appear only once. As regards this clone: Its antigen is currently unknown.

Study-wide findings and caveats: A limitation of the genetic and exposure-history diversity represented arose from few donors.

Donors were healthy HIV-negative adults without recent acute infections or vaccinations. The TCR sequence derives from a woman in her twenties or thirties in good health. The sequencing input was naive CD4+ T cells sorted from blood. Subset described: CD45RA+ positively selected.

CDR3 DNA: TGTGCCAGCAGGCCCCCTTCCTACGAGCAGTACTTC. It translates to CASRPPSYEQYF. The chain carries TRBV28 and TRBJ2-7; D not resolved. Germline V gene lookup returns CDR1 MDHEN and CDR2 SYDVKM. V dropped 6 bases and J dropped 1 base, with 7 bases sitting between them. The CDR3 sequence is 12 residues long.